This T cell receptor (beta chain) was recorded in a study of OX40 agonist ivuxolimab in advanced cancers. Looking at the study overall: Ivuxolimab was a fully human IgG2 agonistic monoclonal antibody targeting the costimulatory receptor OX40 (CD134). The point of sequencing TCRbeta in the periphery was to test whether ivuxolimab changed TCR sequence diversity and drove clonal T-cell expansion. The dose-escalation cohort was 82.7% male with a mean age of approximately 59 years, ranging from roughly 23 to 85. Intravenous ivuxolimab was administered to patients every 2 weeks at six dose levels: 0.01, 0.1, 0.3, 1.5, 3 and 10 mg/kg. Three dose-escalation patients achieved partial responses, one with hepatocellular carcinoma and two with cutaneous melanoma. The paper covers the monotherapy dose-escalation part of the phase I ivuxolimab trial, which included N ≈ 54 patients. Of the 50 to 55 dose-escalation patients, hepatocellular carcinoma was present in approximately 20, melanoma in some 15, renal cell carcinoma in 9 and head and neck cancer in 9. Patients were allowed to have had prior anti-PD-1, anti-PD-L1 or anti-CTLA-4 therapy, and 30% to 50% of the dose-escalation patients had previously received checkpoint inhibitors. What the study reported, not specific to this receptor: Clonal expansion of both CD4+ and CD8+ blood T cells was observed from baseline to week 6 at doses 0.1 to 3.0 mg/kg. In partial responders in the 0.1-3.0 mg/kg groups, normalized peripheral clonal expansion was found to be among the lowest, especially among CD8+ T cells. After ivuxolimab, expanded clones were on average more numerous among CD8+ T cells than among CD4+ T cells. Low levels of normalized T-cell clonal expansion were also seen in some nonresponding patients. Antigen specificity was not determined for the clonally expanded peripheral T cells.

Genomic DNA was isolated from the sorted cells so that the TCRbeta CDR3 region could be sequenced. The immunoSEQ Assay was used to sequence the TCRbeta CDR3 regions. TCRdb mirrors the immuneACCESS table, restricted to in-frame sequences. Some clones are absent from its copies; in checked studies, under half trace to an unresolved V gene, and the reason for the others is unknown. The sample records approximately 14,000 clones, around 76% of which are singletons. Approximately 15% of the sample belongs to the ten largest clones. A word on this clone: It lacks a known antigen. Base qualities are missing; no much larger clone stands one base away.

Patients with autoimmune disease history or receiving systemic immunosuppression were excluded from the trial. In every dose cohort, peripheral blood was drawn for TCR sequencing at baseline, cycle 4 day 1, and cycle 7 day 1. Samples came from an open-label, multicenter, first-in-human phase I dose-escalation trial of ivuxolimab. Adults with locally advanced or metastatic melanoma, renal cell, hepatocellular, or head and neck squamous cell carcinoma were enrolled in the trial. Before TCR sequencing, CD4+ T cells and CD8+ T cells from peripheral blood were sorted into separate populations. The V end loses 0 bases and the J end loses 3 bases, and a stretch of 15 bases separates them. CDR1 and CDR2, per the germline V gene, are SQVTM and ANQGSEA. Inclusive of the bounding cysteine and phenylalanine, the CDR3 is 15 residues long. The retained sequence is limited to the CDR3, 45 bases, with the frame set at the first base.

The rearrangement joined TRBV29-1 to TRBJ2-7; a tentative D match to TRBD1 spans 6 bases. The source of this sequence is an adult with an advanced solid tumor such as melanoma, head and neck, liver or kidney cancer. The starting material was CD4+ or CD8+ T cells sorted from blood, obtained in a trial of the OX40 agonist ivuxolimab. The CDR3 protein is CSVEDLRTANYEQYF. The DNA sequence is as follows: TGCAGCGTTGAAGATCTCAGGACAGCTAACTACGAGCAGTACTTC.